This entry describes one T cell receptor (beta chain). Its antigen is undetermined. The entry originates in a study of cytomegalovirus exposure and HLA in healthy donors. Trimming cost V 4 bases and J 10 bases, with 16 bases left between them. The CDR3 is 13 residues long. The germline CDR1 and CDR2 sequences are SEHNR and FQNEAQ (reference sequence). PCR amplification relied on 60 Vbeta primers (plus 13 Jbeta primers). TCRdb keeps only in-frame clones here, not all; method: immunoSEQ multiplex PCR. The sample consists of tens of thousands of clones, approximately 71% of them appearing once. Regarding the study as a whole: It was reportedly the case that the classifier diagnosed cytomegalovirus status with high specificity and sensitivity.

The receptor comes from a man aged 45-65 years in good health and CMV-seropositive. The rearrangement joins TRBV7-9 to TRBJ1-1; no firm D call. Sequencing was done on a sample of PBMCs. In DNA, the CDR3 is TGTGCCAGCAGCTCTGACCAGCGGGAGGGAGCTTTCTTT. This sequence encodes CASSSDQREGAFF.